This entry lists 6 T cell receptor beta chains sequenced from one sample in a study of cytomegalovirus exposure and HLA in healthy donors. The assay was immunoSEQ multiplex PCR, and TCRdb's table has in-frame clones only and misses some. The table records over 100,000 clones, 85% to 90% of them present only once. The sequenced sample consisted of PBMCs. These receptors originate from a woman in her late teens or twenties in good health and CMV-seronegative.

This clone was seen a handful of times. The chain recombines TRBV18 with TRBJ2-2, with a tentative D call TRBD1 (6 bases). This CDR3 comprises 19 residues. Trimming took off 3 bases at V and 0 bases at J, with 20 bases between the two ends. Looked up from germline, CDR1 is KGHSH and CDR2 is LQKENI. The chain's CDR3 is CASSPAPHRVGANTGELFF. As DNA, the CDR3 is TGTGCCAGCTCACCTGCCCCCCACAGGGTAGGGGCGAACACCGGGGAGCTGTTTTTT.

The V call is TRBV6-4, the J call TRBJ2-7; 8 nucleotides align to TRBD1. Trimming took 5 bases from V and 3 from J; bases not matched to a gene: 12. From germline, CDR1 is MRHNA and CDR2 SNTAGT. The CDR3 consists of 16 residues. The CDR3 nucleotides are TGTGCCAGCAGTACCAGGGAGGACAGGGTAGACTACGAGCAGTACTTC. The encoded protein is CASSTREDRVDYEQYF.

The chain joins TRBV30 to TRBJ2-1; 12 positions agree with TRBD2. The germline CDR1 and CDR2 sequences are GTSNPN and SVGIG (reference sequence). The V segment lost 7 bases and the J segment 5 bases; nucleotides outside the gene matches: 9. This CDR3 contains 15 residues. The CDR3 reads CASDLAGGGDNEQFF. The CDR3 nucleotides read TGTGCCTCCGACCTAGCGGGAGGGGGGGACAATGAGCAGTTCTTC.

The genes are TRBV9 and TRBJ1-3; D call uncertain. The germline gives CDR1 SGDLS, CDR2 YYNGEE. Trimming stripped 3 bases from V and 0 bases from J, with 10 bases between. The CDR3 runs to 15 residues. The CDR3 nucleotides read TGTGCCAGCAGCGCTGAGGTTAGCTCTGGAAACACCATATATTTT. It encodes CASSAEVSSGNTIYF.

The rearrangement links TRBV5-8 to TRBJ1-2, with 7 positions matching TRBD1. In germline, CDR1 is SGHTS, CDR2 YDEGEE. V gave up 3 bases and J gave up 5 bases; unmatched junction bases: 13. The CDR3 contains 16 residues. Written as DNA, the CDR3 is TGTGCCAGCAGCTATAAGACAGGGCAAGGGGTTTATGGCTACACCTTC. Protein sequence: CASSYKTGQGVYGYTF.

The chain employs TRBV6-4 and TRBJ2-3, with 8 nucleotides matching TRBD1. This CDR3 contains 15 residues. CDR1 and CDR2 from the germline V gene are MRHNA and SNTAGT. Trimming cost V 8 bases and J 3 bases; bases outside gene matches: 10. This CDR3 is CASRPRGQGTDTQYF. In nucleotides, the CDR3 is TGTGCCAGCCGCCCTAGAGGACAGGGAACAGATACGCAGTATTTT.